The text below deals with one TCR beta chain. The table came from immunoSEQ multiplex PCR; TCRdb's copy has only in-frame clones and leaves some out. The table shows roughly 50,000 clones, with 57% occurring only once. This sample was included in a study of cytotoxic CD8 clonotypes in ibrutinib-treated CLL. The CDR3 contains 18 residues. Trimming left V 6 bases short and J 2 bases short, with 26 bases between. The TCR was taken from a human donor with chronic lymphocytic leukemia. This material consisted of PBMCs, taken after 24 months of ibrutinib treatment. This rearrangement joins TRBV23-1 to TRBJ2-7; D is possibly TRBD2 (6 bases). TRBV23-1 is an ORF for which the function is uncertain. The CDR3 DNA reads TGCGCCAGCAGCCCTAGACTGCCTGCGGGGACTGCAACCTACGAGCAGTACTTC. Its protein is CASSPRLPAGTATYEQYF.